This TCR beta chain was sequenced in a study of T cells in Graves' hyperthyroidism and ophthalmopathy. Using RNA transcripts as the source, TCR beta CDR3 regions were amplified. HTBI primers were used for first-round RT-PCR of the TCR CDR3. TCRdb ran MiXCR on the multiplex PCR reads and lists one entry per CDR3 protein. The sample lists 750,000 to 950,000 distinct CDR3 sequences; roughly 40% were seen once. Stability of Graves' hyperthyroidism was defined as absent ophthalmopathy progression within 18 months. Newly diagnosed hyperthyroidism, duration under 2 months, in patients aged 18 to 65. The CDR3 loop spans 18 amino acids. V gave up 5 bases and J gave up 0 bases, with 20 bases separating them. Germline assignment: CDR1 SGHTA and CDR2 FQGTGA.

V gene TRBV7-3 combines with J gene TRBJ1-3; perhaps TRBD1 as D (5 bases). The sequence was collected from a man aged 18 to 35 with Graves' hyperthyroidism. Specimen: blood. CDR3 sequence reads: CASSEKGRAPSSGNTIYF. The CDR3 DNA is TGTGCCAGCAGCGAAAAGGGGAGGGCACCATCCTCTGGAAACACCATATATTTT.